This TCR beta chain was captured in a study of shared clonotypes between healthy human individuals. CD45RO-negative CD8 cells positively selected for CCR7 made up the naive population, which excluded terminally differentiated effector memory CD45RA+ cells. Sequencing was performed with immunoSEQ multiplex PCR; in TCRdb, only in-frame clones are kept and a portion is missing. The sample shows about 2 million clones, about 95% of them seen only once. Germline V gives CDR1 SGDLS, CDR2 YYNGEE. V lost 0 bases to trimming and J lost 1 base, with 6 bases between them. The CDR3 loop spans 14 amino acids. Remarks on this clone: This same CDR3 is encoded by further DNA sequences in the sample.

Sequences were obtained from naive CD8+ T cells sorted from blood. The receptor's source is a man between 18 and 35 years old in good health. This rearrangement joins TRBV9 to TRBJ2-3; unclear D gene. The CDR3 is CASSVVGGTDTQYF. CDR3 nucleotide sequence: TGTGCCAGCAGCGTAGTGGGCGGCACAGATACGCAGTATTTT.